This TCR beta chain emerged from a study of CD4 T cells in relation to SARS-CoV-2 and coronaviruses. Study overall: TCR beta CDR3s were sequenced after roughly nine-day antigen culture of PBMCs. Points from the study as a whole: This crossreactivity analysis covered spike protein alone, no other viral proteins.

Germline CDR1 and CDR2: SGHAT and FQNNGV. There are 16 residues in the CDR3. V was trimmed by 1 base and J by 3 bases, leaving 16 bases between them. The repertoire was sequenced with immunoSEQ multiplex PCR; TCRdb's copy has only in-frame clones and lacks some. The data contain fewer than 20,000 clones, over 60% of them seen just once; the ten biggest clones take up 30%. Before the COVID-19 pandemic, during about 2011-2019, CD4+ T cells were taken from unexposed donors. The cells were cultured for over eight days before CD4+ T cells were isolated. As cell numbers allowed, unexposed-donor CD4+ T cells faced SARS-CoV-2 S/N and four cold-coronavirus spikes. Comment on this clone: The antigen is not known.

The origin of this receptor is a human donor in good health. J is TRBJ2-7 and V is TRBV11-2; D assignment may be TRBD1 or TRBD2 (6 bases each). Input material: CD4+ T cells from PBMCs, cultured in vitro. The CDR3 coding sequence is TGTGCCAGCAGCTTAGTCTTATCGGGGGCGAACTACGAGCAGTACTTC. Its translation: CASSLVLSGANYEQYF.